The clone carrying this T cell receptor beta chain has only one observation. What the recovered Cohort 3 donors had was two negative PCRs, clearance, or symptom resolution. The data derive from a study of blood T cell repertoires in COVID-19. Whole-study context: Specimens from acute and convalescent COVID-19 originated in the United States, Italy and Spain. Sources were T cells, B-cell-depleted T cells, or PBMCs; the material itself was cDNA or gDNA.

In the authors' workflow: How many nucleated cells were present was estimated from reference gene primer amplification. The protocol was immunoSEQ multiplex PCR, while the TCRdb copy is restricted to in-frame clones and leaves out a portion. Clone size and V and J calls were adopted from that table, with D and trimming inferred from the DNA. The sample holds roughly 380,000 clones, about 88% seen once. With V trimmed by 6 bases and J by 1 base, 2 bases remained unmatched. Germline values: CDR1 SNHLY, CDR2 FYNNEI. The CDR3 extends over 13 amino acids. This clonotype was obtained from a woman aged 25 to 39 who had recovered from COVID-19. The sequencing sample was made of PBMCs or T cells enriched from blood (not recorded which). J is TRBJ1-1 and V is TRBV2; 7 bases are shared with TRBD1. For the CDR3, the DNA is TGTGCCAGCAGGACAGGGAGGAACACTGAAGCTTTCTTT. It encodes CASRTGRNTEAFF.